This T cell receptor beta chain was sequenced for a study of shared clonotypes between healthy human individuals. Using immunoSEQ multiplex PCR, the repertoire was profiled, and TCRdb retains in-frame clones only, with some absent. The sample contains 2 million to 3 million clones, roughly nine tenths of which appear only once. The germline V gene has CDR1 MNHEY and CDR2 SMNVEV (reference sequence). This CDR3 has 15 amino acids. Trimming pared 8 bases from V and 3 bases from J, leaving 14 bases between. Material: naive CD4+ T cells sorted from blood. Subset indicated: CD45RA+ positively selected. The sequence derives from a man aged 18 to 29 in good health. The rearrangement joins TRBV27 to TRBJ1-6; D is unclear. As DNA, the CDR3 is TGTGCCAGCGCCCCCGGGGTGGTCTATAATTCACCCCTCCACTTT. It specifies CASAPGVVYNSPLHF.